These T cell receptor beta chains were read from a single sample in a study of T-cell reconstitution after alpha-beta-depleted transplantation in children. TCRdb re-called the PCR reads through MiXCR, storing one row per CDR3 protein. The repertoire has some 340,000 distinct CDR3 sequences, 10% of them found once; the top ten carry 2% to 3%. The sequencing used PBMCs from the stem cell graft donor, collected from the stem cell graft. Receptors originate from a human donor who donated a stem cell graft to a child with acute lymphoblastic leukemia. Each CDR3 is given with its conserved first and last residue. The D gene is left open where the match is weak. Clone size, where shown, is once, few, many, or a class for clones that have expanded.

j_call: TRBJ2-2; d_call: NA; cdr3_length: 14; v_call: TRBV4-3; clone_size: many; cdr3_nt: TGCGCCAGCAGCCATTCCGAGAACACCGGGGAGCTGTTTTTT; cdr3_aa: CASSHSENTGELFF
j_call: TRBJ2-1; d_call: NA; cdr3_length: 15; v_call: TRBV20-1; clone_size: many; cdr3_nt: TGCAGTGCTAGAACCATGTTAAGCTCCTACAATGAGCAGTTCTTC; cdr3_aa: CSARTMLSSYNEQFF
j_call: TRBJ2-1; d_call: NA; cdr3_length: 12; v_call: TRBV6-2/TRBV6-3; clone_size: many; cdr3_nt: TGTGCCAGCAGTTACGAGGGGAATGAGCAGTTCTTC; cdr3_aa: CASSYEGNEQFF
j_call: TRBJ1-1; d_call: TRBD1; cdr3_length: 13; v_call: TRBV27; clone_size: NA; cdr3_nt: TGTGCCAGCAGTTTAGCAGGGGGGGCTGAAGCTTTCTTT; cdr3_aa: CASSLAGGAEAFF
j_call: TRBJ2-3; d_call: NA; cdr3_length: 15; v_call: TRBV2; clone_size: few; cdr3_nt: TGTGCCAGCAGCCCGGGGGCCAACAGGGCAGATACGCAGTATTTT; cdr3_aa: CASSPGANRADTQYF
j_call: TRBJ2-3; d_call: TRBD1; cdr3_length: 16; v_call: TRBV19; clone_size: NA; cdr3_nt: TGTGCCAGTAGTATAGGGGACAGGGACAGCACAGATACGCAGTATTTT; cdr3_aa: CASSIGDRDSTDTQYF
j_call: TRBJ2-3; d_call: TRBD2; cdr3_length: 16; v_call: TRBV7-8; clone_size: few; cdr3_nt: TGTGCCAGCAGCTCCCGGACTAGCGGGAGGGCAGATACGCAGTATTTT; cdr3_aa: CASSSRTSGRADTQYF
j_call: TRBJ2-3; d_call: TRBD2; cdr3_length: 17; v_call: TRBV12-3/TRBV12-4; clone_size: few; cdr3_nt: TGTGCCAGCAGTTTACTCGCGGGAGGGCCGGAGACAGATACGCAGTATTTT; cdr3_aa: CASSLLAGGPETDTQYF
j_call: TRBJ1-5; d_call: NA; cdr3_length: 15; v_call: TRBV6-1; clone_size: many; cdr3_nt: TGTGCCAGCAGTCCACTCACAGGAAGCAATCAGCCCCAGCATTTT; cdr3_aa: CASSPLTGSNQPQHF
j_call: TRBJ2-1; d_call: TRBD2; cdr3_length: 14; v_call: TRBV27; clone_size: many; cdr3_nt: TGTGCCAGCAGTCCTAGCGGGAGGGCCATTGAGCAGTTCTTC; cdr3_aa: CASSPSGRAIEQFF
j_call: TRBJ1-5; d_call: NA; cdr3_length: 14; v_call: TRBV4-1; clone_size: NA; cdr3_nt: TGCGCCAGCAGCCAGGAGAGGGGCGATCAGCCCCAGCATTTT; cdr3_aa: CASSQERGDQPQHF
j_call: TRBJ2-7; d_call: TRBD2; cdr3_length: 15; v_call: TRBV7-6; clone_size: NA; cdr3_nt: TGTGCCAGCAGCAACTTGGCGGGAGGAGCGGGAGAGCAGTACTTC; cdr3_aa: CASSNLAGGAGEQYF
j_call: TRBJ1-4; d_call: NA; cdr3_length: 14; v_call: TRBV5-1; clone_size: many; cdr3_nt: TGCGCCAGCAGCCTCGGACCGCTTAATGAAAAACTGTTTTTT; cdr3_aa: CASSLGPLNEKLFF
j_call: TRBJ2-5; d_call: NA; cdr3_length: 13; v_call: TRBV5-1; clone_size: many; cdr3_nt: TGCGCCAGCAGCTTGGACTATGAGGGGACCCAGTACTTC; cdr3_aa: CASSLDYEGTQYF
j_call: TRBJ2-5; d_call: NA; cdr3_length: 14; v_call: TRBV29-1; clone_size: NA; cdr3_nt: TGCAGCGTTGAGGGTGGCAGATACCAAGAGACCCAGTACTTC; cdr3_aa: CSVEGGRYQETQYF
j_call: TRBJ2-1; d_call: NA; cdr3_length: 14; v_call: TRBV12-3/TRBV12-4; clone_size: many; cdr3_nt: TGTGCCAGCAGCCGACGGGGGTCCTACAATGAGCAGTTCTTC; cdr3_aa: CASSRRGSYNEQFF
j_call: TRBJ2-2; d_call: NA; cdr3_length: 16; v_call: TRBV6-5; clone_size: many; cdr3_nt: TGTGCCAGCAGTTACTCGCAGTATCTGAACACCGGGGAGCTGTTTTTT; cdr3_aa: CASSYSQYLNTGELFF
j_call: TRBJ2-7; d_call: NA; cdr3_length: 14; v_call: TRBV11-2; clone_size: many; cdr3_nt: TGTGCCAGCAGCCTGGGGACAGGCGGGGGCGAGCAGTACTTC; cdr3_aa: CASSLGTGGGEQYF
j_call: TRBJ1-1; d_call: NA; cdr3_length: 14; v_call: TRBV7-9; clone_size: many; cdr3_nt: TGTGCCAGCAGCTTAAGAGGGGGTGTCTCTGAAGCTTTCTTT; cdr3_aa: CASSLRGGVSEAFF
j_call: TRBJ2-7; d_call: NA; cdr3_length: 11; v_call: TRBV5-1; clone_size: NA; cdr3_nt: TGCGCCAGCAGCGAGAAATTTGAGCAGTACTTC; cdr3_aa: CASSEKFEQYF
j_call: TRBJ2-3; d_call: NA; cdr3_length: 15; v_call: TRBV5-1; clone_size: NA; cdr3_nt: TGCGCCAGCAGCCACTCCCTAGAGGGGACAGATACGCAGTATTTT; cdr3_aa: CASSHSLEGTDTQYF
j_call: TRBJ2-7; d_call: TRBD2; cdr3_length: 13; v_call: TRBV7-8; clone_size: few; cdr3_nt: TGTGCCAGCAGCCGACAGCGGGGAGGGGAGCAGTACTTC; cdr3_aa: CASSRQRGGEQYF
j_call: TRBJ2-5; d_call: TRBD1; cdr3_length: 14; v_call: TRBV24-1; clone_size: NA; cdr3_nt: TGTGCCACCAGTGGAGGGACAGGGACAGAGACCCAGTACTTC; cdr3_aa: CATSGGTGTETQYF
j_call: TRBJ1-1; d_call: TRBD1; cdr3_length: 15; v_call: TRBV6-2/TRBV6-3; clone_size: few; cdr3_nt: TGTGCCAGCAGCGGACTCCCCAGGGGGCGGACTGAAGCTTTCTTT; cdr3_aa: CASSGLPRGRTEAFF
j_call: TRBJ1-1; d_call: NA; cdr3_length: 15; v_call: TRBV18; clone_size: few; cdr3_nt: TGTGCCAGCTCACCACCGGTTGAGGCATTCACTGAAGCTTTCTTT; cdr3_aa: CASSPPVEAFTEAFF
j_call: TRBJ2-2; d_call: NA; cdr3_length: 15; v_call: TRBV5-1; clone_size: NA; cdr3_nt: TGCGCCAGCAGGCGGGACCGAGGAACAACCGGGGAGCCGTTTTTT; cdr3_aa: CASRRDRGTTGEPFF
j_call: TRBJ2-1; d_call: TRBD2; cdr3_length: 19; v_call: TRBV28; clone_size: once; cdr3_nt: TGTGCCAGCAGTCCTTTCCTCACTTTAGCGGGAGCGTCCTACAATGAGCAGTTCTTC; cdr3_aa: CASSPFLTLAGASYNEQFF
j_call: TRBJ1-5; d_call: TRBD1; cdr3_length: 14; v_call: TRBV7-2; clone_size: few; cdr3_nt: TGTGCCAGCAGCACCGGACAGGGGGATCAGCCCCAGCATTTT; cdr3_aa: CASSTGQGDQPQHF
j_call: TRBJ1-1; d_call: NA; cdr3_length: 15; v_call: TRBV18; clone_size: NA; cdr3_nt: TGTGCCAGCTCACCGAGGCGGGACCCGAACACTGAAGCTTTCTTT; cdr3_aa: CASSPRRDPNTEAFF
j_call: TRBJ2-5; d_call: TRBD1; cdr3_length: 12; v_call: TRBV20-1; clone_size: few; cdr3_nt: TGCAGTGCTGGGGGGACAGGGGGGATCCAGTACTTC; cdr3_aa: CSAGGTGGIQYF
j_call: TRBJ1-2; d_call: NA; cdr3_length: 12; v_call: TRBV29-1; clone_size: few; cdr3_nt: TGCAGCGTTGAGTGGAGGAATTATGGCTACACCTTC; cdr3_aa: CSVEWRNYGYTF
j_call: TRBJ2-1; d_call: TRBD1; cdr3_length: 16; v_call: TRBV18; clone_size: NA; cdr3_nt: TGTGCCAGCTCACCACTGGGACAGGGGAACTACAATGAGCAGTTCTTC; cdr3_aa: CASSPLGQGNYNEQFF
j_call: TRBJ2-1; d_call: NA; cdr3_length: 13; v_call: TRBV5-1; clone_size: many; cdr3_nt: TGCGCCAGCGGGGGCCCGACCTACAATGAGCAGTTCTTC; cdr3_aa: CASGGPTYNEQFF
j_call: TRBJ2-3; d_call: NA; cdr3_length: 16; v_call: TRBV7-2; clone_size: many; cdr3_nt: TGTGCCAGCAGCTTAGTAGGCGGTGGCTTCACAGATACGCAGTATTTT; cdr3_aa: CASSLVGGGFTDTQYF
j_call: TRBJ2-1; d_call: TRBD2; cdr3_length: 16; v_call: TRBV18; clone_size: NA; cdr3_nt: TGTGCCAGCTCATCTGATACTAGCGGGAGTAGAAATGAGCAGTTCTTC; cdr3_aa: CASSSDTSGSRNEQFF
j_call: TRBJ2-2; d_call: NA; cdr3_length: 15; v_call: TRBV5-1; clone_size: few; cdr3_nt: TGCGCCAGCAGCTTGGGGGCGCACGGGACCGGGGAGCTGTTTTTT; cdr3_aa: CASSLGAHGTGELFF
j_call: TRBJ1-1; d_call: NA; cdr3_length: 14; v_call: TRBV29-1; clone_size: NA; cdr3_nt: TGCAGCGTTACCCGGGTCGGTCTGAACACTGAAGCTTTCTTT; cdr3_aa: CSVTRVGLNTEAFF
j_call: TRBJ2-5; d_call: NA; cdr3_length: 13; v_call: TRBV12-3/TRBV12-4; clone_size: NA; cdr3_nt: TGTGCCAGCAGGGGACCGGCGGAAGAGACCCAGTACTTC; cdr3_aa: CASRGPAEETQYF
j_call: TRBJ2-3; d_call: TRBD2; cdr3_length: 17; v_call: TRBV5-8; clone_size: NA; cdr3_nt: TGTGCCAGCAGCCGTAGACTAGCGGCGATTAGCACAGATACGCAGTATTTT; cdr3_aa: CASSRRLAAISTDTQYF
j_call: TRBJ2-7; d_call: TRBD2; cdr3_length: 16; v_call: TRBV2; clone_size: few; cdr3_nt: TGTGCCAGCAGCGCAACTAGCGGGAGGGCCTCCTACGAGCAGTACTTC; cdr3_aa: CASSATSGRASYEQYF
j_call: TRBJ2-7; d_call: NA; cdr3_length: 18; v_call: TRBV6-5; clone_size: few; cdr3_nt: TGTGCCAGCAGTCCCGGGATTCAGGGGAGCGGGATATCCTACGAGCAGTACTTC; cdr3_aa: CASSPGIQGSGISYEQYF
j_call: TRBJ2-3; d_call: TRBD2; cdr3_length: 15; v_call: TRBV7-8; clone_size: many; cdr3_nt: TGTGCCAGCAGCTTAGTAGCGGGAGGGACAGATACGCAGTATTTT; cdr3_aa: CASSLVAGGTDTQYF
j_call: TRBJ1-5; d_call: TRBD1; cdr3_length: 16; v_call: TRBV6-5; clone_size: few; cdr3_nt: TGTGCCAGCAGTTACGCTGGACAGGGGGGGGATCAGCCCCAGCATTTT; cdr3_aa: CASSYAGQGGDQPQHF
j_call: TRBJ1-2; d_call: NA; cdr3_length: 15; v_call: TRBV12-3/TRBV12-4; clone_size: NA; cdr3_nt: TGTGCCAGCAGTCCGGACAACGTTAGAGCCGTTGGCTACACCTTC; cdr3_aa: CASSPDNVRAVGYTF
j_call: TRBJ1-2; d_call: NA; cdr3_length: 16; v_call: TRBV4-3; clone_size: few; cdr3_nt: TGCGCCAGCAGCCAAGAGGGGCGCAGAAAAAACTATGGCTACACCTTC; cdr3_aa: CASSQEGRRKNYGYTF
j_call: TRBJ1-2; d_call: NA; cdr3_length: 13; v_call: TRBV7-9; clone_size: NA; cdr3_nt: TGTGCCAGCAGCAGACAGCATAACTATGGCTACACCTTC; cdr3_aa: CASSRQHNYGYTF
j_call: TRBJ2-1; d_call: NA; cdr3_length: 14; v_call: TRBV7-9; clone_size: many; cdr3_nt: TGTGCCAGCAGCTTGGGACAATCCCTTGATGAGCAGTTCTTC; cdr3_aa: CASSLGQSLDEQFF
j_call: TRBJ1-2; d_call: TRBD1; cdr3_length: 14; v_call: TRBV5-1; clone_size: NA; cdr3_nt: TGCGCCAGCAGCTCCCCCGGGACAGCCTATGGCTACACCTTC; cdr3_aa: CASSSPGTAYGYTF
j_call: TRBJ2-5; d_call: NA; cdr3_length: 13; v_call: TRBV5-6; clone_size: NA; cdr3_nt: TGTGCCAGCACCTCCCGACCTCAAGAGACCCAGTACTTC; cdr3_aa: CASTSRPQETQYF
j_call: TRBJ2-1; d_call: TRBD2; cdr3_length: 17; v_call: TRBV28; clone_size: many; cdr3_nt: TGTGCCAGCAGTACCTCTAGCGGGAGGTTCTCCTACAATGAGCAGTTCTTC; cdr3_aa: CASSTSSGRFSYNEQFF
j_call: TRBJ2-7; d_call: NA; cdr3_length: 11; v_call: TRBV6-6; clone_size: few; cdr3_nt: TGTGCCAGCAGTACCCCTAACGAGCAGTACTTC; cdr3_aa: CASSTPNEQYF
j_call: TRBJ2-7; d_call: TRBD1; cdr3_length: 14; v_call: TRBV7-2; clone_size: NA; cdr3_nt: TGTGCCAGCAGAAAGGACAGGGGGGCCTACGAGCAGTACTTC; cdr3_aa: CASRKDRGAYEQYF
j_call: TRBJ2-1; d_call: NA; cdr3_length: 15; v_call: TRBV3-1; clone_size: NA; cdr3_nt: TGTGCCAGCAGCCAAACGGGAAAGATCAACAATGAGCAGTTCTTC; cdr3_aa: CASSQTGKINNEQFF
j_call: TRBJ2-3; d_call: NA; cdr3_length: 16; v_call: TRBV6-5; clone_size: NA; cdr3_nt: TGTGCCAGCAGTTACCCGGGGGACGGAGGGACAGATACGCAGTATTTT; cdr3_aa: CASSYPGDGGTDTQYF
j_call: TRBJ2-1; d_call: TRBD2; cdr3_length: 16; v_call: TRBV27; clone_size: few; cdr3_nt: TGTGCCAGCAGTTATACTAGCGGGAGTCTCTACAATGAGCAGTTCTTC; cdr3_aa: CASSYTSGSLYNEQFF
j_call: TRBJ2-1; d_call: NA; cdr3_length: 18; v_call: TRBV9; clone_size: few; cdr3_nt: TGTGCCAGCAGCGTAGACCTCGGCCGGGGAATCCCCTACAATGAGCAGTTCTTC; cdr3_aa: CASSVDLGRGIPYNEQFF
j_call: TRBJ1-5; d_call: TRBD1; cdr3_length: 17; v_call: TRBV4-1; clone_size: NA; cdr3_nt: TGCGCCAGCAGCCCTTACGAAGGACAGGGCGGCAATCAGCCCCAGCATTTT; cdr3_aa: CASSPYEGQGGNQPQHF
j_call: TRBJ1-1; d_call: NA; cdr3_length: 15; v_call: TRBV4-1; clone_size: few; cdr3_nt: TGCGCCAGCAATGGGGGGCGGTTAAGGAACACTGAAGCTTTCTTT; cdr3_aa: CASNGGRLRNTEAFF
j_call: TRBJ2-7; d_call: NA; cdr3_length: 13; v_call: TRBV10-3; clone_size: many; cdr3_nt: TGTGCCATCAGTGAGCGGACAGACTACGAGCAGTACTTC; cdr3_aa: CAISERTDYEQYF